This passage covers 20 T cell receptor beta chains from one sample sequenced in a study of vaccination and CD4 T cells after COVID-19. Researchers used the Oncomine TCR Beta short-read assay to sequence DNA from cultured CD4+ T cells. TCRdb ran MiXCR on the PCR reads and lists one entry per CDR3 protein. Seen here are 5,500 to 8,000 distinct CDR3 sequences, approximately 74% observed once, and the top ten hold approximately 15%. Treatment noted: approximately nine-day PBMC culture with coronavirus spike peptide pools or control peptides (ViraFEST assay). For these TCRs, the target antigens are not known. Material for sequencing was CD4+ T cells from blood, cultured in vitro. The receptors derive from a human donor who had recovered from COVID-19.

The CDR3 nucleotides are TGTGCCAGCAGCTTAGGATCCAGGGGCGACTACGAGCAGTACTTC. It yields the protein CASSLGSRGDYEQYF. The genes are TRBV11-3 and TRBJ2-7; D perhaps matches TRBD1 (6 bases). The germline gives CDR1 SGHNT, CDR2 YENEEA. This CDR3 spans 15 amino acids. The ends were cut back, 1 base at V and 3 bases at J, with 13 bases in the middle.

The genes are TRBV20-1 and TRBJ1-1; unclear D gene. This CDR3 has 15 amino acids. The germline gives CDR1 DFQATT, CDR2 SNEGSKA (reference sequence). V gave up 0 bases and J gave up 1 base, with 12 bases separating them. The CDR3 sequence: CSARDSGRKNTEAFF. The CDR3 coding sequence is TGCAGTGCTAGAGATTCGGGCAGGAAGAACACTGAAGCTTTCTTT.

This clonotype is labeled as large. The CDR3 region is CASSPGDRGSGQPQHF. DNA of the CDR3: TGTGCCAGCAGTCCGGGGGACAGGGGGTCGGGTCAGCCCCAGCATTTT. The chain carries TRBV27 and TRBJ1-5; 11 bases are shared with TRBD1. The junction had 9 bases not matched to a gene; V was cut back by 5 bases and J by 6 bases. Germline V gene lookup returns CDR1 MNHEY and CDR2 SMNVEV (reference sequence). The CDR3 spans 16 residues.

There are a few counts of this clonotype. One junction end does not reproduce the germline sequence, and a read error may be involved. V and J are TRBV11-1 and TRBJ1-6, with no clear D. The germline V gene encodes CDR1 SGHAT and CDR2 FQDESV (reference sequence). The CDR3 is 13 residues long. CDR3 amino acids: CASSLGHNSPLHF. DNA of the CDR3: TGTGCCAGCAGCTTAGGACATAACTCACCCCTCCACTTT.

The V call is TRBV6-1, the J call TRBJ1-2; 7 bases agree with TRBD1. The CDR3 contains 15 residues. CDR1 is MNHNS and CDR2 is SASEGT in the germline V gene. Trimming at V came to 6 bases and at J to 4 bases, leaving 11 bases not matched to a gene. In nucleotides, the CDR3 is TGTGCCAGCAGGTCGGGACAGATCAAAAGCTATGGCTACACCTTC. Translated, it gives CASRSGQIKSYGYTF.

V is TRBV20-1 and J is TRBJ1-2, with D tentatively TRBD1 (6 bases). The CDR3 totals 14 residues. Germline assignment: CDR1 DFQATT and CDR2 SNEGSKA (reference sequence). Deletions cut 6 bases from V and 2 bases from J, with 16 bases between. The CDR3: CSAKTGHLNYGYTF. CDR3 bases: TGCAGTGCCAAAACGGGACACCTAAACTATGGCTACACCTTC.

The chain employs TRBV24-1 and TRBJ2-5; 10 nucleotides match TRBD2. The V segment lost 0 bases and the J segment 1 base; nucleotides outside the gene matches: 4. The CDR3 contains 17 residues. From germline, CDR1 is KGHDR and CDR2 SFDVKD. As DNA, the CDR3 is TGTGCCACCAGTGATTTGCAGCGGGGGGGTTCCCAAGAGACCCAGTACTTC. Amino acids: CATSDLQRGGSQETQYF.

V gene TRBV4-3 combines with J gene TRBJ2-3; 13 positions match TRBD2. CDR3 size: 18 residues. V trimming: 0 bases; J trimming: 4 bases; junction bases outside the gene matches: 7. CDR1 and CDR2 from the germline V gene are LGHNA and YSLEER. The CDR3 bases are TGCGCCAGCAGCCAAGATAGCCCGACTAGCGGGAGGCCAGATACGCAGTATTTT. It encodes CASSQDSPTSGRPDTQYF.

The chain's CDR3 is CAVRDSSYNEQFF. For the CDR3, the DNA is TGTGCCGTCCGGGACAGCTCCTACAATGAGCAGTTCTTC. The chain links TRBV24-1 to TRBJ2-1; 7 positions match TRBD1. This CDR3 comprises 13 residues. The ends lost 12 bases at V and 0 bases at J; junction bases unmatched: 4. Germline CDR1 KGHDR, CDR2 SFDVKD.

J is TRBJ2-7 and V is TRBV7-9, with 8 bases that match TRBD1. The germline V gene has CDR1 SEHNR and CDR2 FQNEAQ (reference sequence). With 4 bases clipped from V and 6 bases from J, the junction kept 8 bases outside the gene matches. The CDR3 runs 14 residues. The CDR3 loop is CASSSDREFGEQYF. The CDR3 bases are TGTGCCAGCAGCTCGGACAGGGAATTCGGCGAGCAGTACTTC.

In this sample, this clonotype turned up a few times. The V and J genes are TRBV20-1 and TRBJ2-7, with TRBD2 matching 8 bases. The CDR3 is 14 residues long. Per the germline V gene, CDR1 is DFQATT and CDR2 is SNEGSKA (reference sequence). Trimming cost V 8 bases and J 5 bases; bases outside gene matches: 14. The chain's CDR3 is CSPNHGRGENEQYF. CDR3 nucleotide sequence: TGCAGTCCAAACCACGGGAGGGGAGAGAACGAGCAGTACTTC.

This clonotype is medium-sized within its sample. V usage is TRBV27 and J usage is TRBJ2-7, with TRBD1 identical over 8 bases. After removal of 5 bases from V and 3 bases from J, the junction contained 6 bases not matched to a gene. CDR3 length: 14 amino acids. Germline V gives CDR1 MNHEY, CDR2 SMNVEV (reference sequence). This CDR3 is CASSPGTGLYEQYF. The CDR3 DNA is TGTGCCAGCAGTCCCGGGACAGGCCTCTACGAGCAGTACTTC.

As to this clonotype: The junction does not match germline at one end; this may be a read error. The chain employs TRBV5-3 and TRBJ2-2, with D tentatively TRBD2 (5 bases). TRBV5-3 is identified as an open reading frame with a role that is uncertain. This CDR3 has 15 residues. CDR3 region: CASSLVARRTGELFF. The CDR3 coding sequence is TGTGCCAGCAGCTTGGTAGCGAGAAGAACCGGGGAGCTGTTTTTT.

In its sample, this clonotype is medium-sized. V usage is TRBV6-5 and J usage is TRBJ1-2, with a tentative D call TRBD1 (6 bases). V lost 0 bases, J lost 6 bases, and 17 bases lay in between. The CDR3 has 16 amino acids. Germline-derived CDR1 and CDR2 are MNHEY and SVGAGI. The chain's CDR3 is CASSYSGGGRRDGYTF. The CDR3 DNA reads as TGTGCCAGCAGTTACTCGGGGGGGGGGCGCCGGGATGGCTACACCTTC.

The chain recombines TRBV20-1 with TRBJ2-7; 15 bases are a match to TRBD2. The V gene's germline CDR1 is DFQATT and CDR2 SNEGSKA (reference sequence). V dropped 4 bases and J dropped 0; count of bases not matched to a gene: 4. The CDR3 sequence is 16 residues long. The CDR3 sequence is CSATGTSGRTSYEQYF. The DNA for the CDR3 is TGCAGTGCTACCGGGACTAGCGGGAGGACCTCCTACGAGCAGTACTTC.

The J gene is TRBJ1-6, the V gene TRBV28; D gene unclear. V shed 2 bases and J shed 8 bases, with 13 bases lying between them. The CDR3 length is 15 residues. Germline V gene data show CDR1 as MDHEN and CDR2 as SYDVKM. Here the CDR3 reads CASSLRKVNHSPLHF. The CDR3 DNA reads as TGTGCCAGCAGTTTAAGGAAGGTCAATCATTCACCCCTCCACTTT.

V is TRBV7-2 and J is TRBJ2-6; D gene ambiguous. Germline V gives CDR1 SGHTA, CDR2 FQGNSA. The ends were cut back, 0 bases at V and 2 bases at J, with 8 bases in the middle. The CDR3 spans 16 residues. CDR3 nucleotides: TGTGCCAGCAGCTTAGCGGGGTGGGCTGGGGCCAACGTCCTGACTTTC. This sequence encodes CASSLAGWAGANVLTF.

This clonotype was recorded only once. J is TRBJ1-1 and V is TRBV7-2; 8 nucleotides align to TRBD1. From germline, CDR1 is SGHTA and CDR2 FQGNSA. This CDR3 has 16 residues. Trimming removed 5 bases from V and 11 bases from J; junction bases left unmatched: 19. The CDR3 bases are TGTGCCAGCAGCCCACGGGGAGGGACAGGAAAGTTTGCGGCTTTCTTT. Its protein is CASSPRGGTGKFAAFF.

In this sample, this clonotype turned up a few times. V usage is TRBV20-1 and J usage is TRBJ1-2, with D tentatively TRBD1 (6 bases). This CDR3 spans 14 amino acids. V lost 4 bases and J 3 bases, leaving 15 bases between the germline ends. CDR1 is DFQATT and CDR2 is SNEGSKA in the germline V gene (reference sequence). The DNA for the CDR3 is TGCAGTGCTACCCGTCAGGGGCCCTACTATGGCTACACCTTC. Translation: CSATRQGPYYGYTF.

This clonotype was observed a handful of times. The gene calls are TRBV28 and TRBJ1-1; a possible D gene is TRBD1 (6 bases). From germline, CDR1 is MDHEN and CDR2 SYDVKM. V was clipped by 4 bases and J by 5 bases, with 11 bases between them. The CDR3 contains 13 residues. The CDR3 sequence: CASSWGRGTEAFF. CDR3 in DNA: TGTGCCAGCAGTTGGGGGCGGGGTACTGAAGCTTTCTTT.